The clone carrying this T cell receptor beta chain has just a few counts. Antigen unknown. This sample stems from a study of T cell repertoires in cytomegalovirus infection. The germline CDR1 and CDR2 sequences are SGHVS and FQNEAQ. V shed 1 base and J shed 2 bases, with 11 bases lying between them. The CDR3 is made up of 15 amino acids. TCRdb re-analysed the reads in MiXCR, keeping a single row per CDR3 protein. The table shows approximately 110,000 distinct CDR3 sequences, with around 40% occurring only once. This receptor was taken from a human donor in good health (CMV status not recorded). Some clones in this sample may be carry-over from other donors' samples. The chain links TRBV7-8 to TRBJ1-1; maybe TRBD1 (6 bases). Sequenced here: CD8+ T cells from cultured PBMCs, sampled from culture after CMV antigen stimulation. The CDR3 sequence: CASSLERGTNTEAFF. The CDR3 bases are TGTGCCAGCAGCTTAGAAAGGGGGACCAACACTGAAGCTTTCTTT.